This passage covers 6 T cell receptor beta chains from one sample sequenced in a study of CD8+ T cells in alopecia areata. Following RNA extraction, reverse transcription yielded cDNA that acted as the sequencing template. Produced via immunoSEQ multiplex PCR; TCRdb's table is partial and in-frame only. The sample contains 85,000 to 110,000 clones, 55% of which appear only once. The sample was CD4+ T cells sorted from blood. The receptors shown here come from a human donor in good health.

This clone was observed a single time. The chain employs TRBV20-1 and TRBJ1-1; the D gene is possibly TRBD1 (6 bases). Deletions cut 3 bases from V and 9 bases from J, with 11 bases between. Germline V CDR1 and CDR2: DFQATT, SNEGSKA (reference sequence). The CDR3 contains 11 residues. CDR3 amino acids: CSASLGTKAFF. DNA of the CDR3: TGCAGTGCTAGTCTAGGGACAAAAGCTTTCTTT.

The chain has TRBV4-2 and TRBJ2-7, with TRBD1 identical over 9 bases. This CDR3 comprises 15 residues. Germline V CDR1 and CDR2: LGHNA, YNFKEQ. Trimming took 1 base from V and 2 from J; bases not matched to a gene: 3. CDR3 amino acids: CASSQGQGVAYEQYF. In DNA, the CDR3 is TGTGCCAGCAGCCAAGGACAGGGGGTCGCCTACGAGCAGTACTTC.

V and J are TRBV7-2 and TRBJ2-7, with D perhaps TRBD1 (7 bases). Germline CDR1 reads SGHTA; CDR2 reads FQGNSA. The ends were cut back, 5 bases at V and 5 bases at J, with 19 bases in the middle. The CDR3 consists of 15 residues. The DNA for the CDR3 is TGTGCCAGCAGCCAGAAGGGACAGCGGGTCCACGAGCAGTACTTC. Translating gives CASSQKGQRVHEQYF.

The J gene is TRBJ2-1, the V gene TRBV19, with TRBD2 matching over 7 bases. There are 16 residues in the CDR3. The germline V gene has CDR1 LNHDA and CDR2 SQIVND (reference sequence). V was clipped by 6 bases and J by 4 bases; unmatched bases: 12. This CDR3 reads CASRLGGSNGYNEQFF. The CDR3 nucleotides read TGTGCCAGTAGGCTCGGGGGGTCGAACGGATACAATGAGCAGTTCTTC.

The V call is TRBV9, the J call TRBJ1-2; 9 bases are a match to TRBD1. The ends lost 3 bases at V and 4 bases at J; junction bases unmatched: 10. CDR3 length: 16 amino acids. Germline CDR1 is SGDLS and CDR2 is YYNGEE. CDR3 DNA sequence: TGTGCCAGCAGCGCGACTCCGGGACAGGGCTCCTATGGCTACACCTTC. It yields the protein CASSATPGQGSYGYTF.

The chain carries TRBV7-2 and TRBJ1-2; D is undetermined. CDR3 size: 11 residues. The germline V and J ends were trimmed by 1 base and 8 bases, with 5 bases remaining between them. Per germline, CDR1 SGHTA and CDR2 FQGNSA. DNA of the CDR3: TGTGCCAGCAGCTTAGGAGGCGGCTACACCTTC. This sequence encodes CASSLGGGYTF. The full variable domain, with the rest looked up from reference TRBV7-2 and TRBJ1-2, is GAGVSQSPSNKVTEKGKDVELRCDPISGHTALYWYRQSLGQGLEFLIYFQGNSAPDKSGLPSDRFSAERTGGSVSTLTIQRTQQEDSAVYLCASSLGGGYTFGSGTRLTVV.